The source of this TCR beta chain is a study of control samples from healthy donors and cancer patients. Repertoires were generated with immunoSEQ multiplex PCR, while TCRdb's copy carries only in-frame clones and drops some. Among 150,000 to 200,000 clones, around 90% were seen once, and the ten largest hold about 11%. Germline loops: CDR1 SNHLY, CDR2 FYNNEI. The ends were cut back, 7 bases at V and 3 bases at J, with 13 bases in the middle. The CDR3 contains 14 residues. The TCR was taken from a man aged 25-45 years in good health. V gene TRBV2 combines with J gene TRBJ1-5; no definite D call. Sample: blood. The CDR3 nucleotides read TGTGCCAGCACGACCGGGTTATACAATCAGCCCCAGCATTTT. It is translated as CASTTGLYNQPQHF.